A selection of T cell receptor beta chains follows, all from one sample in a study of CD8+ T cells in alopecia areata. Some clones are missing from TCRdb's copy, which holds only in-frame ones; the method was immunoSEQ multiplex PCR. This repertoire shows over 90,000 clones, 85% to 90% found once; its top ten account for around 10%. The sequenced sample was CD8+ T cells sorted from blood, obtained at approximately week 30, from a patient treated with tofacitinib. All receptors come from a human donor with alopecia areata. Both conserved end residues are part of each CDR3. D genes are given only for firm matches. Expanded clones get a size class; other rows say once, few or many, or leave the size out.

TGTGCCAGCAGCCTGGGGGACGAGCAGTACTTC CASSLGDEQYF TRBJ2-7 . . TRBV6-5
TGTGCCAGCCAACCGCGGGACAGGGGAATGGAGACCCAGTACTTC CASQPRDRGMETQYF TRBJ2-5 TRBD1 few TRBV27
TGTGCCAGCAGCTCAGGAACGGCAGGGACCGTTTATGGCTACACCTTC CASSSGTAGTVYGYTF TRBJ1-2 . once TRBV5-6
TGTGCCAGTAGTTCGTTGGGACACTTCACAGATACGCAGTATTTT CASSSLGHFTDTQYF TRBJ2-3 . . TRBV19
TGTGCCAGCAGTTTAGATCGGGGAGGTGAGCAGTTCTTC CASSLDRGGEQFF TRBJ2-1 . . TRBV27
TGTGCCAGCAGCCTTTCTGGGGGCTCGGGCGACGAGCAGTACTTC CASSLSGGSGDEQYF TRBJ2-7 . . TRBV7-3
TGTGCCAGCTCAACTTCCAGGGACGGAGGTGAGAGTTTCTACGAGCAGTACTTC CASSTSRDGGESFYEQYF TRBJ2-7 . once TRBV2
TGCAGCGTGGAGACGGGTGGGGCCTACGAGCAGTACTTC CSVETGGAYEQYF TRBJ2-7 . . TRBV29-1
TGCAGCGTTGACGCAGCTCTAACCAACTCCTACAATGAGCAGTTCTTC CSVDAALTNSYNEQFF TRBJ2-1 . . TRBV29-1
TGTGCCAGCAGCCCTGGGTTTTACGAGCAGTACTTC CASSPGFYEQYF TRBJ2-7 . . TRBV7-9
TGTGCCAGCAGCTCCCGCCCGAGGGGAGTCGCGAACACCGGGGAGCTGTTTTTT CASSSRPRGVANTGELFF TRBJ2-2 . . TRBV7-2
TGTGCCAGCTGTATGGGACTAGCGGGAAATGAGCAGTTCTTC CASCMGLAGNEQFF TRBJ2-1 TRBD2 . TRBV2
TGTGCCAGCAGCCAAGATCTCGGCGGGATCGAGCAGTACTTC CASSQDLGGIEQYF TRBJ2-7 . . TRBV4-2
TGTGCCAGCAATGAGGGTAACCCCGGGGAGCTGTTTTTT CASNEGNPGELFF TRBJ2-2 . once TRBV6-5
TGTGCCAGCAGTGTAGTGGCGGTAGTCACAGATACGCAGTATTTT CASSVVAVVTDTQYF TRBJ2-3 . . TRBV2
TGTGCCAGCAGCTTATTGGGGGGGTCCTACGAGCAGTACTTC CASSLLGGSYEQYF TRBJ2-7 TRBD2 . TRBV7-6
TGTGCCAGCAGTCCCTATGCGGCGAGGAACACTGAAGCTTTCTTT CASSPYAARNTEAFF TRBJ1-1 . . TRBV27
TGCGCCAGCAGCCAAGGGACTAGCGGGATGATTTACGAGCAGTACTTC CASSQGTSGMIYEQYF TRBJ2-7 TRBD2 . TRBV4-1
TGTGCCAGCAGCTATACCGGGCCCTACTACGAGCAGTACTTC CASSYTGPYYEQYF TRBJ2-7 . . TRBV7-9
TGCAGCGTTGAAGGGTCCACAGCGGGCTATGGCTACACCTTC CSVEGSTAGYGYTF TRBJ1-2 . . TRBV29-1